The sequence of this T cell receptor (beta chain) was determined in a study of CD8+ T cells in alopecia areata. Study context: Treated patients were dosed with oral tofacitinib, taking 5 to 10 mg twice daily.

Extracted from the samples, RNA was reverse transcribed into cDNA to serve as the sequencing template. Produced via immunoSEQ multiplex PCR; TCRdb's table is partial and in-frame only. The sample has approximately 150,000 clones; 85% to 90% are singletons. It was from alopecia areata patients that lesional scalp punch biopsies and peripheral blood were collected. This CDR3 spans 14 amino acids. V lost 8 bases, J lost 7 bases, and 6 bases stayed unmatched. CDR1 and CDR2 from the germline V gene are LNHNV and YYDKDF (reference sequence). This chain joins TRBV15 and TRBJ2-1; TRBD2 agrees at 12 bases. This clonotype originated in a human donor with alopecia areata. Sequences were derived from CD8+ T cells sorted from blood, sampled at week 0. The CDR3 region is CATRLAGGWNEQFF. CDR3 in DNA: TGTGCCACCCGTCTAGCGGGAGGGTGGAATGAGCAGTTCTTC.